The present entry profiles one TCR beta chain with its context. What it binds is not known. The sample belongs to a study of post-analysis software for immune sequencing data. About the study: Clinical courses comprised relapsing-remitting, secondary progressive and progressive-relapsing multiple sclerosis.

The V gene's germline CDR1 is MDHEN and CDR2 SYDVKM. The V end was cut by 5 bases, the J end by 13 bases, with 18 bases between. CDR3 size: 13 residues. Study-wide results and limits: Roughly five TRBV segments were significantly more frequent in patients than in controls. TRBV5-6, TRBV5-1 and TRBV20-1 were among these segments. Strong co-clustering by F measure was seen for same-batch samples. The study found significantly lower normalized Chao1 diversity in multiple sclerosis patients than in controls.

The TCR beta cDNA libraries carried unique molecular identifiers. TCRdb passed the PCR reads through MiXCR, listing each CDR3 protein once. The repertoire holds about 260,000 distinct CDR3 sequences, with 36% as singletons. V is TRBV28 and J is TRBJ2-1; D gene uncertain. The sequence was obtained from a girl aged 5-17 years with multiple sclerosis. Sample: blood. CDR3 region: CASSPPGLRTQFF. In nucleotides, the CDR3 is TGTGCCAGCAGTCCCCCCGGTTTGCGGACCCAGTTCTTC. The full variable domain, with the rest looked up from reference TRBV28 and TRBJ2-1, is DVKVTQSSRYLVKRTGEKVFLECVQDMDHENMFWYRQDPGLGLRLIYFSYDVKMKEKGDIPEGYSVSREKKERFSLILESASTNQTSMYLCASSPPGLRTQFFGPGTRLTVL.